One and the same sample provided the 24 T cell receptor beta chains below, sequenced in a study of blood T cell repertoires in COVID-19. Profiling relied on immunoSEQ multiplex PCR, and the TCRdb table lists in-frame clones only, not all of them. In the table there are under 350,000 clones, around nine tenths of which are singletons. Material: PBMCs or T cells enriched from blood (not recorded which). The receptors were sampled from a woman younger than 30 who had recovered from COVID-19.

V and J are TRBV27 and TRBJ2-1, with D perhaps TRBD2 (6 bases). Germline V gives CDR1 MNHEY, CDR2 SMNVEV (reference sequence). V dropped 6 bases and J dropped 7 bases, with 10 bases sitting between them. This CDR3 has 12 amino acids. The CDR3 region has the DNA TGTGCCAGCAGCGTCGGGGGAAATGAGCAGTTCTTC. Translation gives CASSVGGNEQFF.

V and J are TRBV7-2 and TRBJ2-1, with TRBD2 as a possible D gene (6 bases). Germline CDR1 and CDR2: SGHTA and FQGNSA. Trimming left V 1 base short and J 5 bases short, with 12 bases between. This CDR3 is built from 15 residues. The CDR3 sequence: CASSLDAGNNNEQFF. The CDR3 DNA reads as TGTGCCAGCAGCTTAGATGCGGGGAACAACAATGAGCAGTTCTTC.

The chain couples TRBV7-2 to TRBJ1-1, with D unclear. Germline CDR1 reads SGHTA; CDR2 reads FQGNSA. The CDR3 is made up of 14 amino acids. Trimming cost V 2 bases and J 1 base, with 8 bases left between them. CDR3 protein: CASSLMAGNTEAFF. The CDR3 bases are TGTGCCAGCAGCTTAATGGCTGGGAACACTGAAGCTTTCTTT.

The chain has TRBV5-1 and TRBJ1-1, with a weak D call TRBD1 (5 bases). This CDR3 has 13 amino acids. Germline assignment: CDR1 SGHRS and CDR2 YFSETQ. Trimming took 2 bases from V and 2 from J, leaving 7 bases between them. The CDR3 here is CASSFGGNTEAFF. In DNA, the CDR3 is TGCGCCAGCAGCTTCGGGGGAAACACTGAAGCTTTCTTT.

The CDR3 sequence is CASSLELATEQYF. CDR3 nucleotide sequence: TGCGCCAGCAGCTTGGAACTAGCGACCGAGCAGTACTTC. The gene calls are TRBV5-1 and TRBJ2-7; TRBD2 matches at 7 bases. Germline V gene data show CDR1 as SGHRS and CDR2 as YFSETQ. The CDR3 covers 13 residues. V lost 0 bases and J lost 6; bases outside the gene matches: 3. The full variable domain, rest sourced from reference TRBV5-1 and TRBJ2-7, is KAGVTQTPRYLIKTRGQQVTLSCSPISGHRSVSWYQQTPGQGLQFLFEYFSETQRNKGNFPGRFSGRQFSNSRSEMNVSTLELGDSALYLCASSLELATEQYFGPGTRLTVT.

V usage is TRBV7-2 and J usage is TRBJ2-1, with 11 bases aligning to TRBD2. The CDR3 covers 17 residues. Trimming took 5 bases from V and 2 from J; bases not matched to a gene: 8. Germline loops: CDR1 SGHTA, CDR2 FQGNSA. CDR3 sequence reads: CASSLRTSGFTYNEQFF. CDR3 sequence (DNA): TGTGCCAGCAGCCTCCGGACTAGCGGGTTTACCTACAATGAGCAGTTCTTC.

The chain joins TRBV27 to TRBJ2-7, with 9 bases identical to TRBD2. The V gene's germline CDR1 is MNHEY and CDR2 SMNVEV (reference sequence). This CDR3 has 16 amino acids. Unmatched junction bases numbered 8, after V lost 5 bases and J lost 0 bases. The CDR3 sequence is CASSRQGAGGSYEQYF. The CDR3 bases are TGTGCCAGCAGTCGGCAAGGAGCGGGAGGCTCCTACGAGCAGTACTTC.

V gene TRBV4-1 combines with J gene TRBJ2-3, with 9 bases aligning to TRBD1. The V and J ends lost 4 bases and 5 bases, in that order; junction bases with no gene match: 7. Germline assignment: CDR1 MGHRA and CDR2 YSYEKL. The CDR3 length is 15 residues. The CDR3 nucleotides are TGCGCCAGCAGCCTCCGGGACAGGGAGGTAGATACGCAGTATTTT. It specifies CASSLRDREVDTQYF.

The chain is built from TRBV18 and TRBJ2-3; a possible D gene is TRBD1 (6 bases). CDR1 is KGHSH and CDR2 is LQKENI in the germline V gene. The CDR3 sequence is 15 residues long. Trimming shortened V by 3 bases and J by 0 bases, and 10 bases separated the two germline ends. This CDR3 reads CASSPTGSSTDTQYF. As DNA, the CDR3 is TGTGCCAGCTCACCCACAGGGTCCAGCACAGATACGCAGTATTTT. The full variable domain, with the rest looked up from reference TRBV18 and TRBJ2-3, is NAGVMQNPRHLVRRRGQEARLRCSPMKGHSHVYWYRQLPEEGLKFMVYLQKENIIDESGMPKERFSAEFPKEGPSILRIQQVVRGDSAAYFCASSPTGSSTDTQYFGPGTRLTVL.

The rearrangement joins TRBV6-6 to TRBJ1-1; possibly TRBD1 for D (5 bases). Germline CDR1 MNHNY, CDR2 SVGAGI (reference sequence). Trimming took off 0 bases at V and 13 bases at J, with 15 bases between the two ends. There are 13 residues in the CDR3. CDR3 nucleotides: TGTGCCAGCAGTTACTCGATTCAGGGTGGTAATTTCTTT. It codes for CASSYSIQGGNFF.

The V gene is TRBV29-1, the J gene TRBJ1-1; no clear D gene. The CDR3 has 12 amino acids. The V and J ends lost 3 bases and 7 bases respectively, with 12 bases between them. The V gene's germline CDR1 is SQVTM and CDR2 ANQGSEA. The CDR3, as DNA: TGCAGCGTTGATTCGCGCGCGGGTGAAGCTTTCTTT. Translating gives CSVDSRAGEAFF. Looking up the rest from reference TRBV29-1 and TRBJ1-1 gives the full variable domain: SAVISQKPSRDICQRGTSLTIQCQVDSQVTMMFWYRQQPGQSLTLIATANQGSEATYESGFVIDKFPISRPNLTFSTLTVSNMSPEDSSIYLCSVDSRAGEAFFGQGTRLTVV.

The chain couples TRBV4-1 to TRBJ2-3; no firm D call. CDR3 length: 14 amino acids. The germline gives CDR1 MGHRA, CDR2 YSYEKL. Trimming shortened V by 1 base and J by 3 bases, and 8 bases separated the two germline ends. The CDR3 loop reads CASSQVSDTDTQYF. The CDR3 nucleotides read TGCGCCAGCAGCCAAGTGTCAGATACAGATACGCAGTATTTT.

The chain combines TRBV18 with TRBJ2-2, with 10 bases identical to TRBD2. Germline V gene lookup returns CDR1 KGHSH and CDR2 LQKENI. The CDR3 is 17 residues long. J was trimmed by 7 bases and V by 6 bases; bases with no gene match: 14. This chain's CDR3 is CASSPLEGLAIHGELFF. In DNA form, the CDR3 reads TGTGCCAGCTCGCCCTTAGAGGGACTAGCGATACACGGGGAGCTGTTTTTT. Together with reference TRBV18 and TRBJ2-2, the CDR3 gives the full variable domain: NAGVMQNPRHLVRRRGQEARLRCSPMKGHSHVYWYRQLPEEGLKFMVYLQKENIIDESGMPKERFSAEFPKEGPSILRIQQVVRGDSAAYFCASSPLEGLAIHGELFFGEGSRLTVL.

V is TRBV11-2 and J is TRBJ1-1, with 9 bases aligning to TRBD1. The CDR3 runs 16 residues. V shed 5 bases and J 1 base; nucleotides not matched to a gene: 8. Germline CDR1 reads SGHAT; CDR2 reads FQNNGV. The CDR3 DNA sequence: TGTGCCAGCAGCCTCAGGACAGGGGCGGCGAACACTGAAGCTTTCTTT. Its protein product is CASSLRTGAANTEAFF. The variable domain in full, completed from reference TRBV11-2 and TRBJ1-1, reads EAGVAQSPRYKIIEKRQSVAFWCNPISGHATLYWYQQILGQGPKLLIQFQNNGVVDDSQLPKDRFSAERLKGVDSTLKIQPAKLEDSAVYLCASSLRTGAANTEAFFGQGTRLTVV.

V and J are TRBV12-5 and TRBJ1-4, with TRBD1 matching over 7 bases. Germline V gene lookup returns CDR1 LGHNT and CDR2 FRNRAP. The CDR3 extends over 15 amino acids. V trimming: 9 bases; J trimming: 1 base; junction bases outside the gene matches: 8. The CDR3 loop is CASRTGAGTNEKLFF. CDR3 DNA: TGTGCTAGCCGGACAGGAGCTGGAACTAATGAAAAACTGTTTTTT. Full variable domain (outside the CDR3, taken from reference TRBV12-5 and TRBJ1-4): DARVTQTPRHKVTEMGQEVTMRCQPILGHNTVFWYRQTMMQGLELLAYFRNRAPLDDSGMPKDRFSAEMPDATLATLKIQPSEPRDSAVYFCASRTGAGTNEKLFFGSGTQLSVL.

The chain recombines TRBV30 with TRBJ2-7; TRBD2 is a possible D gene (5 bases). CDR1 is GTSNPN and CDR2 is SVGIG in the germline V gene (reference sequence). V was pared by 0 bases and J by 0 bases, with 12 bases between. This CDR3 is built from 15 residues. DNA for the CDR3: TGTGCCTGGAGTGTAGGACGGAGGAGCTCCTACGAGCAGTACTTC. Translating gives CAWSVGRRSSYEQYF.

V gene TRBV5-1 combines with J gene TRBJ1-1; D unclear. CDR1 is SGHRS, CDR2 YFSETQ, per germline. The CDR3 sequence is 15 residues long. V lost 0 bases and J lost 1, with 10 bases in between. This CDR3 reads CASSLAAGGNTEAFF. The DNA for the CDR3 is TGCGCCAGCAGCTTGGCTGCAGGAGGGAACACTGAAGCTTTCTTT.

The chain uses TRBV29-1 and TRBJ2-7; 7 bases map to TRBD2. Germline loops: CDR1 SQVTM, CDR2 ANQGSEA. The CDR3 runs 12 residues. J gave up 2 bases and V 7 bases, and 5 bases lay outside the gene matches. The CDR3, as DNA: TGCAGCGCGGAAGCGGGAACCTACGAGCAGTACTTC. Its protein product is CSAEAGTYEQYF.

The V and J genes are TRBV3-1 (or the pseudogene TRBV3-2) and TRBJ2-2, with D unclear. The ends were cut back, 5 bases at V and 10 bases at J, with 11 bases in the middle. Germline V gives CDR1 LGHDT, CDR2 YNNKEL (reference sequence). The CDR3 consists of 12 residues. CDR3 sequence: CASSYSPSELFF. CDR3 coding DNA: TGTGCCAGCAGCTATTCCCCGTCGGAGCTGTTTTTT.

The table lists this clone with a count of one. In DNA, the CDR3 is TGTGCCATCAGTGCCCACCCGACAGTGAACACTGAAGCTTTCTTT. Translating it yields CAISAHPTVNTEAFF. The chain recombines TRBV10-3 with TRBJ1-1; D may be TRBD1 (5 bases). The V gene's germline CDR1 is ENHRY and CDR2 SYGVKD. Trimming cost V 4 bases and J 0 bases, with 12 bases left between them. The CDR3 is 15 amino acids.

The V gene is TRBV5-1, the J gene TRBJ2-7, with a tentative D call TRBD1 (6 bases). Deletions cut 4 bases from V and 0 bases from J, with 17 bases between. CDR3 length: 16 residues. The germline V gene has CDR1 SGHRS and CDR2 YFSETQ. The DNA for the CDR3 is TGCGCCAGCAGCCCCGGGGACACGGGGAGCTCCTACGAGCAGTACTTC. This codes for CASSPGDTGSSYEQYF.

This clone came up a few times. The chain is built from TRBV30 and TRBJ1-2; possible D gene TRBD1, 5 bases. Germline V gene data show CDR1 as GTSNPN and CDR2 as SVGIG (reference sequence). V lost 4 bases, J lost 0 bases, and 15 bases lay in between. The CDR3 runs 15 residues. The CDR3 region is CAWTPGGDANYGYTF. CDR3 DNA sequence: TGTGCCTGGACCCCCGGGGGGGATGCTAACTATGGCTACACCTTC.

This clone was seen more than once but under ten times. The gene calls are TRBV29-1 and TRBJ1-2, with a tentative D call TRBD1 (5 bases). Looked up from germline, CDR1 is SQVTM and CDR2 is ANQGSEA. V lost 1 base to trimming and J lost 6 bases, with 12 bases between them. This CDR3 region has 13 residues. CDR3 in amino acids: CSVEAGIYDGYTF. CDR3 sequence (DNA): TGCAGCGTTGAAGCAGGGATTTACGATGGCTACACCTTC.

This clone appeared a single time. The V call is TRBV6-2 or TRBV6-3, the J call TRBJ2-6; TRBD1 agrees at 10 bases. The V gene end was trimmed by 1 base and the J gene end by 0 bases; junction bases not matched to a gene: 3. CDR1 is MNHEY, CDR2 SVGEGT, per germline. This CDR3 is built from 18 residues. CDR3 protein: CASSYLGTGDSGANVLTF. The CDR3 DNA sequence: TGTGCCAGCAGTTACTTAGGGACAGGGGACTCTGGGGCCAACGTCCTGACTTTC.